This TCR beta chain appears in the sequencing data of a study of a mutant IDH1 vaccine in newly diagnosed glioma. Clones were read by immunoSEQ multiplex PCR, and TCRdb kept only the in-frame ones, dropping some. The data hold 100,000 to 150,000 clones, with roughly 77% observed a single time. This clone was counted a few times. The antigen is unknown. This sample's time point: week 11, during vaccination. Every vaccine dose comprised 300 ug of mutant IDH1 20-mer peptide plus topical imiquimod. Germline V gives CDR1 KGHSH, CDR2 LQKENI. This CDR3 contains 15 residues. The ends were cut back, 1 base at V and 9 bases at J, with 13 bases in the middle.

The sample consisted of PBMCs, taken from a glioma patient whose treatment included an IDH1 peptide vaccine. The origin of this receptor is a man aged 40-50 years with glioma. The chain joins TRBV18 to TRBJ1-6, with D hard to call. The CDR3 loop is CASSPRAQDLSPLHF. The CDR3 bases are TGTGCCAGCTCACCACGGGCCCAGGACCTTTCACCCCTCCACTTT.